This TCR beta chain came from a study of cytomegalovirus exposure and HLA in healthy donors. The length of the CDR3 is 17 residues. V trimming: 5 bases; J trimming: 2 bases; junction bases outside the gene matches: 12. Germline lookup yields CDR1 SGHRS and CDR2 YFSETQ. This clone was seen more than once but under ten times. PCR used 60 Vbeta primers and 13 Jbeta primers. Assay used: immunoSEQ multiplex PCR; TCRdb lists only in-frame clones, some missing. The repertoire consists of roughly 150,000 clones, with 85% occurring once and the leading ten covering 1%. Sample: PBMCs. This clonotype was sampled from a boy aged 2 to 10 in good health and CMV-seronegative. This sequence joins TRBV5-1 and TRBJ2-1, with 8 bases aligning to TRBD2. The CDR3 nucleotides read TGCGCCAGCAGTCAGTGGAGCGGGGGCGACACCTACAATGAGCAGTTCTTC. This gives the protein CASSQWSGGDTYNEQFF.